This TCR beta chain was obtained from a study of cytomegalovirus exposure and HLA in healthy donors. Findings of the study overall: Most subjects had HLA-A and HLA-B alleles reportedly predicted accurately by TCR beta sequences. It was likely that a cluster of highly shared sequence variants was a sequencing artifact. Reportedly, a later analysis found an Asian-associated ancestry cluster had fewer N-insertions than the approximately 700-donor mean.

About this clone itself: What it binds is unknown.

Use of 60 Vbeta and 13 Jbeta primers characterized the PCR. Method: immunoSEQ multiplex PCR; TCRdb's copy keeps in-frame clones and lacks some. The sample lists 130,000 to 150,000 clones; around 80% were seen once. The study sampled nominally healthy donors, though unrecorded immune exposures were likely. The TCR originated in a young man in good health and CMV-seronegative. What was sequenced was PBMCs.

The CDR3 region has the DNA TGCGCCAGCAGCTTGGGGGCAGGGGGTTCGGACGAGCAGTACTTC. Its protein is CASSLGAGGSDEQYF. The chain is built from TRBV5-1 and TRBJ2-7; 7 nucleotides align to TRBD1. Per germline, CDR1 SGHRS and CDR2 YFSETQ. Trimming took 0 bases from V and 5 from J; bases not matched to a gene: 8. The CDR3 runs 15 residues.